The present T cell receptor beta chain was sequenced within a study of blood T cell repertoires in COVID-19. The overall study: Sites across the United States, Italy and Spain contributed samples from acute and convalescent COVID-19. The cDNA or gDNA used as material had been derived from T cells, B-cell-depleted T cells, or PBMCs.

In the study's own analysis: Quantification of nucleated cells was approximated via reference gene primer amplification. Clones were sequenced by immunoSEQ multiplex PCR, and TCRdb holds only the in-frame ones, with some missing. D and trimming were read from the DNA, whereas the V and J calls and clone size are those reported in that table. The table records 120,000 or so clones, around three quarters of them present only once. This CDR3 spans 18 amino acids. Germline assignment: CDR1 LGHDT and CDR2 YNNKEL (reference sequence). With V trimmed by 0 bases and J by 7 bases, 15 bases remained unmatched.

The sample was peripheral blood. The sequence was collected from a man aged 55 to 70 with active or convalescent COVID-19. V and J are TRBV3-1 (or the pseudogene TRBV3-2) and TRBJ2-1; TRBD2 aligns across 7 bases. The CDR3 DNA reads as TGTGCCAGCAGCCAAGATGATACGAAGCGGGATCAGGGAAATGAGCAGTTCTTC. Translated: CASSQDDTKRDQGNEQFF.